Listed below are T cell receptor beta chains from one sample, sequenced in a study of T cells in Graves' hyperthyroidism and ophthalmopathy. MiXCR, run by TCRdb on the multiplex PCR reads, gives a single entry per CDR3 protein. The repertoire holds 550,000 to 650,000 distinct CDR3 sequences, with 14% as singletons. Sequencing was carried out using blood. The origin of the receptors is a woman between 40 and 50 years old with Graves' hyperthyroidism. Each CDR3 is given without its conserved first and last residue. Clone size is not always given. Where it is, it says once, few, many or a class for expanded clones.

size	V	length	CDR3
many	TRBV11-2	14	ASSSTAGVPGNEQF
many	TRBV15	13	ATSRDNVGREPQH
many	TRBV9	14	ASSVGFDGEVETQY
many	TRBV11-2	14	ASSSRPTRLGYEQF
many	TRBV7-2	13	ASGERGARSYEQY
many	TRBV20-1	11	SARGETANTQY
many	TRBV11-3	12	ASSLEGNDYEQY
many	TRBV12-3/TRBV12-4	11	ASSLRHSAEQY
many	TRBV20-1	12	SADPLGATDTQY
-	TRBV5-1	17	ASSRVYPEQGAVADTQY
-	TRBV7-9	13	ASSRGPGTDYGYT
many	TRBV20-1	11	SARSPAGDEQF
many	TRBV7-9	13	ASSEGQGGDQPQH
-	TRBV6-1	14	ASSETGQGPNQPQH
many	TRBV20-1	11	SARDSFVAEAF
many	TRBV7-9	13	ASSLTGNPNEKLF
-	TRBV11-3	10	ASSLQGEEQY
few	TRBV6-1	12	ASRNRGLHYGYT
many	TRBV2	11	ASGGIGSEKLF
many	TRBV2	14	ASSPVGLSSTDTQY
-	TRBV28	12	ASTRDRGLNEQF